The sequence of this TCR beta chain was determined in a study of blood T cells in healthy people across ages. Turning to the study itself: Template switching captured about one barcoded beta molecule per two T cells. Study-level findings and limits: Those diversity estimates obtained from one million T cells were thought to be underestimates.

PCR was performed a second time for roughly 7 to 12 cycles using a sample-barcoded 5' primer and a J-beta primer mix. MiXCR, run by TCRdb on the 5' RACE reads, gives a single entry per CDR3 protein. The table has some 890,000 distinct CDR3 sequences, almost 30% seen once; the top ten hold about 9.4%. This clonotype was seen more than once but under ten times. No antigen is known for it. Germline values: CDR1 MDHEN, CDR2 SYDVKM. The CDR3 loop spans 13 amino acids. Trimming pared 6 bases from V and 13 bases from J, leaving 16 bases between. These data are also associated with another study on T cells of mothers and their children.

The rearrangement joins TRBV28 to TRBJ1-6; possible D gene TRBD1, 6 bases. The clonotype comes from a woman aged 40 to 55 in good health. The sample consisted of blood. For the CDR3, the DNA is TGTGCCAGCAGAGCTGACGACAGGTCTCCCCTCCACTTT. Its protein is CASRADDRSPLHF.